This TCR beta chain originates from a study of a mutant IDH1 vaccine in newly diagnosed glioma. Study as a whole: Vaccines began 4-6 weeks after radiotherapy alone, or with temozolomide cycles. Patients got radiotherapy, temozolomide, or both beforehand, and most got both. Treated patients showed a male proportion of about 60%, a female proportion of 37.5%, and a mean age of around 40 years. Study results and caveats: Vaccine-induced responses were seen in roughly 93% of patients, spanning several MHC alleles.

Worth noting for this clone: Its antigen is still unknown.

Assay: immunoSEQ multiplex PCR; the TCRdb copy retains only in-frame clones and omits some. The table includes approximately 60,000 clones, 87% detected once. V dropped 5 bases and J dropped 10 bases, with 11 bases sitting between them. Germline loops: CDR1 LNHDA, CDR2 SQIVND (reference sequence). This CDR3 comprises 11 residues. Described time point: week 23, last vaccination. Topical imiquimod accompanied each vaccine dose, which consisted of 300 ug of mutant IDH1 20-mer peptide. The sequences come from PBMCs, collected from a glioma patient whose treatment included an IDH1 peptide vaccine. The chain has TRBV19 and TRBJ1-1; no firm D call. This TCR was sampled from a man aged 40-55 years with glioma. The CDR3: CASSESTVAFF. The CDR3, as DNA: TGTGCCAGTAGTGAGAGTACAGTAGCTTTCTTT.